The rows below give T cell receptor beta chains drawn from one sample of a study of molecular identifiers for immune sequencing clone quantification. MiXCR, run by TCRdb on the PCR reads, gives a single entry per CDR3 protein. The data contain around 460,000 distinct CDR3 sequences, about 20% of them singletons. Sequencing input: naive CD8+ T cells from blood, with Jurkat cell RNA spiked in. The receptors come from a human donor in good health. Some libraries in this study had Jurkat cell RNA spiked in. Both conserved end residues are part of each CDR3. Fields, in order: clone size, V gene, D gene, J gene, CDR3 DNA, CDR3 protein. D genes are given only for firm matches. The size entry is marked missing in some rows and otherwise reads once, few, many or a size class.

size: many
V: TRBV20-1
D: NA
J: TRBJ1-1
DNA: TGCAGTGCTAGGGCGGCCTGGGACACTGAAGCTTTCTTT
CDR3: CSARAAWDTEAFF

size: NA
V: TRBV25-1
D: NA
J: TRBJ2-2
DNA: TGTGCCATAGGAGCGGGGGAGCTGTTTTTT
CDR3: CAIGAGELFF

size: many
V: TRBV28
D: NA
J: TRBJ2-3
DNA: TGTGCCAGCACCTCCACCGGTTCTAGCACAGATACGCAGTATTTT
CDR3: CASTSTGSSTDTQYF

size: NA
V: TRBV6-2/TRBV6-3
D: TRBD1
J: TRBJ2-5
DNA: TGTGCCAGCAGTTGGACAGGGGGATCCGTTGAGACCCAGTACTTC
CDR3: CASSWTGGSVETQYF

size: many
V: TRBV14
D: NA
J: TRBJ1-3
DNA: TGTGCCAGCAGCCAACGTTCCCAGTTACGGAACACCATATATTTT
CDR3: CASSQRSQLRNTIYF

size: NA
V: TRBV5-4
D: NA
J: TRBJ2-2
DNA: TGTGCCAGCAGCTTGACCAGAGACACCGGGGAGCTGTTTTTT
CDR3: CASSLTRDTGELFF

size: few
V: TRBV20-1
D: NA
J: TRBJ1-2
DNA: TGCAGTGCTCCTTCGCCGGCAGGGTATAGTATGGGCTACACCTTC
CDR3: CSAPSPAGYSMGYTF

size: many
V: TRBV6-2/TRBV6-3
D: NA
J: TRBJ1-1
DNA: TGTGCCAGCAGTTACGGGGAAAAAGCGGTGAACACTGAAGCTTTCTTT
CDR3: CASSYGEKAVNTEAFF

size: few
V: TRBV28
D: TRBD1
J: TRBJ2-7
DNA: TGTGCCAGCAGTTTCTGGACCGGGACAGCCAGTTTTGACGAGCAGTACTTC
CDR3: CASSFWTGTASFDEQYF

size: many
V: TRBV27
D: NA
J: TRBJ2-3
DNA: TGTGCCAGCACTCTGACGGGCACAGATACGCAGTATTTT
CDR3: CASTLTGTDTQYF

size: many
V: TRBV9
D: NA
J: TRBJ2-7
DNA: TGTGCCAGCAGCCTGTACAGGAGCTCCTACGAGCAGTACTTC
CDR3: CASSLYRSSYEQYF